This T cell receptor (beta chain) was captured in a study of shared clonotypes between healthy human individuals. The wider study: Sampling drew on donors who were a couple of women and a few men aged 18 to 49. The study, taken as a whole, reports: Donors were few, which limited the genetic and exposure-history diversity represented.

Worth noting for this clone: Its antigen is not known.

Execution of the assay was at deep level. Several immunoSEQ plates held equal portions of the genomic DNA taken from each subset. Clones were sequenced by immunoSEQ multiplex PCR, and TCRdb holds only the in-frame ones, with some missing. In the table there are some 740,000 clones, 80% to 95% of which are singletons. Naive CD8 isolation took CD45RO-negative cells positively selected for CCR7 and excluded terminally differentiated effector memory CD45RA+ cells. CDR3 size: 15 residues. CDR1 is MNHEY, CDR2 SMNVEV, per germline (reference sequence). After removal of 5 bases from V and 5 bases from J, the junction contained 7 bases not matched to a gene.

The TCR sequence derives from a young man in good health. Specimen: naive CD8+ T cells sorted from blood. V usage is TRBV27 and J usage is TRBJ2-1, with 9 bases matching TRBD1. CDR3 DNA: TGTGCCAGCAGTCCAGGACAGGGGCCTGACAATGAGCAGTTCTTC. Translating it yields CASSPGQGPDNEQFF.